The TCR beta chain described here comes from a study of blood T cell repertoires in COVID-19. Study overall: Spain, Italy and the United States supplied samples that represented acute and convalescent COVID-19. PBMCs, B-cell-depleted T cells, or T cells provided the cDNA or gDNA that made up the material.

Only one count was recorded for this clone. The CDR3 runs 13 residues. Trimming left V 5 bases short and J 4 bases short, with 11 bases between. Germline lookup yields CDR1 SGHTA and CDR2 FQGTGA. Generated by immunoSEQ multiplex PCR, the TCRdb table keeps only in-frame clones and is missing some. The sample shows 200,000 to 250,000 clones, 88% of them seen only once. The sequenced sample was peripheral blood. This receptor was taken from an older woman with acute or convalescent COVID-19. The V gene is TRBV7-3, the J gene TRBJ1-2; a weak D match, TRBD1 (5 bases). CDR3: CASSVDGGYGYTF. The CDR3 bases are TGTGCCAGCAGCGTGGACGGGGGCTATGGCTACACCTTC.